Following are 20 T cell receptor beta chains from one sample sequenced in a study of beta chain features in type 1 diabetes. General study points: Shortening that was moderate but significant affected the TCRB CDR3s of Type 1 diabetes patients in all four CD4+ subsets.

Antigens of these TCRs are unknown. Reverse transcription of all isolated RNA meant that expressed TCRB transcripts were sequenced. Clones were read by immunoSEQ multiplex PCR, and TCRdb kept only the in-frame ones, dropping some. The sample carries 250,000 to 300,000 clones, 13% to 15% recorded once. The specimen sequenced was naive CD4+ T cells from blood. The receptor source for this set is a man younger than 45 with type 1 diabetes.

This clone was seen more than once but under ten times. The chain links TRBV5-1 to TRBJ2-1, with 10 nucleotides matching TRBD2. The V gene end was trimmed by 4 bases and the J gene end by 7 bases; junction bases not matched to a gene: 8. Germline CDR1 SGHRS, CDR2 YFSETQ. The CDR3 is made up of 15 amino acids. CDR3 DNA sequence: TGCGCCAGCAGCCCGGTAGGACTAGCGGAGAATGAGCAGTTCTTC. Translation: CASSPVGLAENEQFF.

V usage is TRBV13 and J usage is TRBJ2-6; D is possibly TRBD1 (5 bases). The CDR3 runs 16 residues. The ends were cut back, 1 base at V and 2 bases at J, with 9 bases in the middle. Germline CDR1 PRHDT, CDR2 FYEKMQ (reference sequence). CDR3 in DNA: TGTGCCAGCAGCTTAGTAGGGGCGGCTGGGGCCAACGTCCTGACTTTC. It is translated as CASSLVGAAGANVLTF.

The chain is built from TRBV11-2 and TRBJ2-2, with a weak D call TRBD2 (5 bases). This CDR3 has 16 residues. V shed 1 base and J shed 0 bases, with 9 bases lying between them. CDR1 and CDR2 from the germline V gene are SGHAT and FQNNGV. CDR3 DNA sequence: TGTGCCAGCAGCTTAGTAGGTAGCGCGAACACCGGGGAGCTGTTTTTT. Its translation: CASSLVGSANTGELFF.

The chain combines TRBV29-1 with TRBJ2-7; the match to TRBD2 covers 8 bases. Per germline, CDR1 SQVTM and CDR2 ANQGSEA. After removal of 5 bases from V and 5 bases from J, the junction contained 8 bases not matched to a gene. CDR3 length: 13 amino acids. In DNA form, the CDR3 reads TGCAGCGTTCGACCGGGGGGGGCCAACGAGCAGTACTTC. This translates into CSVRPGGANEQYF.

The chain uses TRBV7-9 and TRBJ1-2; D not resolved. V lost 6 bases and J lost 0, with 8 bases in between. This CDR3 spans 13 amino acids. Germline CDR1 and CDR2: SEHNR and FQNEAQ (reference sequence). The CDR3 loop is CASSHESNYGYTF. CDR3 DNA: TGTGCCAGCAGTCATGAGTCTAACTATGGCTACACCTTC.

This clone was recorded a few times. The V and J genes are TRBV28 and TRBJ2-3; D is undetermined. Germline V gene sequence: CDR1 MDHEN, CDR2 SYDVKM. Trimming removed 2 bases at V and 8 bases at J, with 8 bases between. This CDR3 region has 12 residues. The CDR3 nucleotides read TGTGCCAGCAGTTTAAGAGCAAGTACGCAGTATTTT. Protein: CASSLRASTQYF.

This clone was observed at least ten times. This chain joins TRBV28 and TRBJ2-1; 7 positions match TRBD1. Germline V gene sequence: CDR1 MDHEN, CDR2 SYDVKM. With V trimmed by 8 bases and J by 7 bases, 8 bases remained unmatched. This CDR3 has 13 residues. Written as DNA, the CDR3 is TGTGCCAGCGGACAGGTCGGTCTGAATGAGCAGTTCTTC. Amino acids: CASGQVGLNEQFF. The complete variable domain, with remaining parts taken from reference TRBV28 and TRBJ2-1, reads DVKVTQSSRYLVKRTGEKVFLECVQDMDHENMFWYRQDPGLGLRLIYFSYDVKMKEKGDIPEGYSVSREKKERFSLILESASTNQTSMYLCASGQVGLNEQFFGPGTRLTVL.

The chain links TRBV10-2 to TRBJ1-5; weak D call: TRBD1 (6 bases). V was clipped by 7 bases and J by 7 bases, with 14 bases between them. The CDR3 is 13 residues long. In germline, CDR1 is WSHSY, CDR2 SAAADI. This chain's CDR3 is CASTLTGSQPQHF. Here the CDR3 DNA reads TGCGCCAGCACCCTGACAGGAAGCCAGCCCCAGCATTTT.

This clone was counted only a few times. The chain's CDR3 is CASSSTGGLEAFF. In nucleotides, the CDR3 is TGTGCCAGCAGCTCAACAGGGGGTCTTGAAGCTTTCTTT. The gene calls are TRBV7-3 and TRBJ1-1, with TRBD1 matching over 8 bases. The CDR3 covers 13 residues. Germline assignment: CDR1 SGHTA and CDR2 FQGTGA. Germline trimming cut 4 bases from V and 7 bases from J; bases unmatched to any gene: 5.

This chain joins TRBV25-1 and TRBJ2-1; D not certain. CDR1 and CDR2 from the germline V gene are MGHDK and SYGVNS. V was trimmed by 2 bases and J by 3 bases, leaving 8 bases between them. CDR3 size: 14 residues. CDR3 bases: TGTGCCAGCAGTGAAGGCGGTTACTACAATGAGCAGTTCTTC. It specifies CASSEGGYYNEQFF.

This chain links TRBV25-1 with TRBJ2-7, with a weak D call TRBD1 (5 bases). Looked up from germline, CDR1 is MGHDK and CDR2 is SYGVNS. With 3 bases removed from V and 2 bases from J, the gap between germline ends came to 14 bases. This CDR3 comprises 15 residues. CDR3 sequence: CASSEGRHPTYEQYF. CDR3 DNA sequence: TGTGCCAGCAGTGAGGGGCGACACCCTACCTACGAGCAGTACTTC.

This clone has just a few counts. V and J are TRBV30 and TRBJ2-7, with D tentatively TRBD1 (8 bases). The germline CDR1 and CDR2 sequences are GTSNPN and SVGIG (reference sequence). Trimming took 4 bases from V and 7 from J, leaving 23 bases between them. The CDR3 spans 15 residues. CDR3 sequence: CAWTTGQGGPGEQYF. CDR3 nucleotides: TGTGCCTGGACTACCGGACAGGGAGGGCCGGGGGAGCAGTACTTC.

This clone was counted a few times. The rearrangement links TRBV18 to TRBJ2-1, with TRBD2 identical over 11 bases. J lost 4 bases, V lost 0 bases, and 2 bases had no gene match. This CDR3 spans 16 amino acids. Per the germline V gene, CDR1 is KGHSH and CDR2 is LQKENI. CDR3 sequence: CASSPPSSGRYNEQFF. CDR3 nucleotide sequence: TGTGCCAGCTCACCACCCTCTAGCGGGAGGTACAATGAGCAGTTCTTC.

This clone was recorded a few times. The chain combines TRBV15 with TRBJ2-2, with D hard to call. This CDR3 contains 13 residues. The germline V gene has CDR1 LNHNV and CDR2 YYDKDF (reference sequence). V was clipped by 0 bases and J by 6 bases, with 5 bases between them. CDR3 sequence (DNA): TGTGCCACCAGCAGAGATAATGCCGGGGAGCTGTTTTTT. Amino acids: CATSRDNAGELFF.

The rearrangement links TRBV2 to TRBJ2-3; D might be TRBD2 (6 bases). V was cut by 6 bases and J by 9 bases, with 16 bases left in between. Germline values: CDR1 SNHLY, CDR2 FYNNEI. The CDR3 has 13 amino acids. This CDR3 is CASRDAAGGTQYF. The CDR3 DNA follows: TGTGCCAGCAGAGACGCCGCTGGAGGGACGCAGTATTTT.

This clone was seen a handful of times. The chain combines TRBV6-5 with TRBJ2-7, with TRBD2 as a possible D gene (5 bases). The V end was cut by 5 bases, the J end by 2 bases, with 10 bases between. Looked up from germline, CDR1 is MNHEY and CDR2 is SVGAGI. CDR3 length: 13 amino acids. The CDR3 is CASSPRGAYEQYF. The CDR3 region has the DNA TGTGCCAGCAGTCCACGGGGTGCCTACGAGCAGTACTTC.

This clone showed up just a few times. The V and J genes are TRBV6-4 and TRBJ2-3, with a tentative D call TRBD2 (5 bases). Trimming removed 4 bases at V and 0 bases at J, with 8 bases between. This CDR3 is 14 amino acids long. Germline CDR1 reads MRHNA; CDR2 reads SNTAGT. The CDR3 is CASSVRGSTDTQYF. In nucleotides, the CDR3 is TGTGCCAGCAGTGTACGCGGGAGCACAGATACGCAGTATTTT.

This clone was counted a few times. The V call is TRBV19, the J call TRBJ1-1, with a possible D match to TRBD1 (6 bases). The V gene lost 10 bases and the J gene lost 5 bases, with 17 bases spanning the gap. Germline V gives CDR1 LNHDA, CDR2 SQIVND (reference sequence). CDR3 length equals 13 residues. CDR3 sequence reads: CATSQGVGTEAFF. The CDR3 DNA is TGTGCCACCTCACAGGGTGTTGGTACTGAAGCTTTCTTT.

The rearrangement joins TRBV30 to TRBJ1-5, with a tentative D call TRBD1 (6 bases). V shed 5 bases and J shed 1 base, with 9 bases lying between them. The CDR3 has 13 amino acids. CDR1 and CDR2 from the germline V gene are GTSNPN and SVGIG (reference sequence). CDR3 protein: CAWGDTSNQPQHF. CDR3 nucleotides: TGTGCCTGGGGGGACACCAGCAATCAGCCCCAGCATTTT.

This clone has just a few counts. The gene calls are TRBV5-4 and TRBJ2-2, with D possibly TRBD1 on 6 matching bases. Trimming pared 0 bases from V and 6 bases from J, leaving 15 bases between. From germline, CDR1 is SGHNT and CDR2 YYREEE (reference sequence). This CDR3 has 16 amino acids. The CDR3 DNA sequence: TGTGCCAGCAGCTTGGCCGGGGCAGGGGCGGCCGGGGAGCTGTTTTTT. Residues: CASSLAGAGAAGELFF.